The following is a TCR beta chain sequence with its context. The antigen is unknown. Other DNA sequences of this sample code for an identical CDR3. The assay used deep level. This table comes from immunoSEQ multiplex PCR, and its TCRdb copy is limited to in-frame clones, with some not included. Among around 430,000 clones listed, 75% to 85% were seen once. These data come from a study of shared clonotypes between healthy human individuals. None of the donors, who were healthy HIV-negative adults, had recently had acute infections or vaccinations. Study findings and constraints: Only blood was sampled; tissue repertoires likely differ.

Between the trimmed V and J ends, which lost 6 bases and 0 bases, there was a span of 8 bases. Germline CDR1 reads KGHSH; CDR2 reads LQKENI. CDR3 length: 13 residues. The clonotype was recovered from a woman between 35 and 50 years old in good health. Some clones in this sample may be carry-over from other donors' samples. Sequenced: PBMCs. This chain links TRBV18 with TRBJ1-1; no reliable D call. The CDR3: CASSPDLNTEAFF. The CDR3 nucleotides read TGTGCCAGCTCCCCGGACCTGAACACTGAAGCTTTCTTT.